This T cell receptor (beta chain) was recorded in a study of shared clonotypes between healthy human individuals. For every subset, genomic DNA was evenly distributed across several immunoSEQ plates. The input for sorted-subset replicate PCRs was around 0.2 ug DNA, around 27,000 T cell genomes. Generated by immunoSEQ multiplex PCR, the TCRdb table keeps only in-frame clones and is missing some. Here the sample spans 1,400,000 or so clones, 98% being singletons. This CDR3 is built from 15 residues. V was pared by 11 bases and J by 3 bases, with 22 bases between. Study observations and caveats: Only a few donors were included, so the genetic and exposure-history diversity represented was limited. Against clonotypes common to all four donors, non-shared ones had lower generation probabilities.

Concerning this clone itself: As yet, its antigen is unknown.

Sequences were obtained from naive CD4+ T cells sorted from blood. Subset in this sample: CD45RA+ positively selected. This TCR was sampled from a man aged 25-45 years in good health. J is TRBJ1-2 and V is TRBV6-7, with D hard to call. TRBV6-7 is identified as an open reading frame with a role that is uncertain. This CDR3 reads CAGPRTDYYHYGYTF. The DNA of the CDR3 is TGTGCCGGACCCCGGACGGATTACTACCACTATGGCTACACCTTC.